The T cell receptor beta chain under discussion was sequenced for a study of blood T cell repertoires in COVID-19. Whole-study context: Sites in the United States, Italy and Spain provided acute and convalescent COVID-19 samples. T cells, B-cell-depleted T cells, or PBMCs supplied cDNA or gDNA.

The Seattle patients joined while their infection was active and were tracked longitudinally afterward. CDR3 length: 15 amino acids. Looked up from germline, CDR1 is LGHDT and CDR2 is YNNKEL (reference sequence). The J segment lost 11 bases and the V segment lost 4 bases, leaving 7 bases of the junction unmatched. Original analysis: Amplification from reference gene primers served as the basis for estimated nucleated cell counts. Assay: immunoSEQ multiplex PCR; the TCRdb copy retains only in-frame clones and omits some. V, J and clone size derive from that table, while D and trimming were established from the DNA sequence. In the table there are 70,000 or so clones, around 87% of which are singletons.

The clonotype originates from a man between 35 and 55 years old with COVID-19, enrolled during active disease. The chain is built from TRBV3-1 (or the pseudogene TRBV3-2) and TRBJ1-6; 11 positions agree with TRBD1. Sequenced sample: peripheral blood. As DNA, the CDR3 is TGTGCCAGCAGCCCTGGACAGGGGGCAGATCCACCCCTCCACTTT. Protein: CASSPGQGADPPLHF.